The 26 T cell receptor beta chains given below trace back to one sample, sequenced in a study of cytomegalovirus exposure and HLA in healthy donors. Primers included in the PCR were 60 Vbeta and 13 Jbeta primers. TCRdb's table, derived via immunoSEQ multiplex PCR, lists solely in-frame clones and lacks some. This table holds fewer than 60,000 clones, around three quarters found once. Input material: PBMCs. These receptors were collected from a woman in her forties or fifties in good health and CMV-seropositive.

This chain connects TRBV28 to TRBJ1-2; D gene unclear. Germline CDR1 MDHEN, CDR2 SYDVKM. This CDR3 region has 14 residues. V was clipped by 2 bases and J by 5 bases, with 12 bases between them. The CDR3 here is CASSLRSLGYGYTF. The CDR3 DNA follows: TGTGCCAGCAGTTTACGGAGTTTGGGTTATGGCTACACCTTC.

J is TRBJ2-1 and V is TRBV27, with 10 bases that match TRBD2. The CDR3 is 15 amino acids. With 5 bases clipped from V and 7 bases from J, the junction kept 8 bases outside the gene matches. Germline CDR1 reads MNHEY; CDR2 reads SMNVEV (reference sequence). DNA for the CDR3: TGTGCCAGCAGTGCCCTAGCGGGGGCGAGGAATGAGCAGTTCTTC. This sequence encodes CASSALAGARNEQFF.

This clone was counted between two and nine times. The rearrangement uses TRBV28 and TRBJ2-7; 9 bases match TRBD1. V shed 7 bases and J 1 base; nucleotides not matched to a gene: 8. CDR3 length equals 15 residues. Germline lookup yields CDR1 MDHEN and CDR2 SYDVKM. CDR3 in amino acids: CASTTTGGRSYEQYF. DNA of the CDR3: TGTGCCAGCACCACCACAGGGGGCAGGTCCTACGAGCAGTACTTC.

The genes are TRBV19 and TRBJ1-1, with 9 positions matching TRBD1. V was pared by 5 bases and J by 0 bases, with 7 bases of the junction left unmatched. This CDR3 is 16 amino acids long. Germline CDR1 LNHDA, CDR2 SQIVND (reference sequence). CDR3 nucleotides: TGTGCCAGTAGTGCACACAGGGGGCTGATGAACACTGAAGCTTTCTTT. Its translation: CASSAHRGLMNTEAFF.

This clone appeared once. The chain is built from TRBV5-8 and TRBJ1-5; D remains ambiguous. Between the trimmed V and J ends, which lost 2 bases and 3 bases, there was a span of 9 bases. The germline V gene has CDR1 SGHTS and CDR2 YDEGEE. CDR3 length equals 14 residues. The CDR3 loop reads CASSLGRANQPQHF. As DNA, the CDR3 is TGTGCCAGCAGCTTAGGGAGGGCCAATCAGCCCCAGCATTTT.

The chain uses TRBV2 and TRBJ2-1; TRBD2 aligns across 10 bases. The J segment lost 5 bases and the V segment lost 5 bases, leaving 6 bases of the junction unmatched. The CDR3 runs 15 residues. The germline V gene has CDR1 SNHLY and CDR2 FYNNEI. The CDR3: CASSWQRGGDNEQFF. The CDR3, as DNA: TGTGCCAGCAGTTGGCAGCGGGGGGGAGACAATGAGCAGTTCTTC.

A word on this clone: Different DNA sequences within this sample yield the same CDR3. The chain joins TRBV6-5 to TRBJ2-2, with a weak D call TRBD1 (6 bases). The CDR3 loop spans 15 amino acids. The germline V gene encodes CDR1 MNHEY and CDR2 SVGAGI. V lost 2 bases to trimming and J lost 0 bases, with 7 bases between them. The CDR3 spells CASSYRGTNTGELFF. CDR3 in DNA: TGTGCCAGCAGTTACAGGGGGACGAACACCGGGGAGCTGTTTTTT.

The chain is built from TRBV10-2 and TRBJ2-7; TRBD2 might be the D (7 bases). Germline CDR1 WSHSY, CDR2 SAAADI. This CDR3 region has 14 residues. V lost 6 bases, J lost 7 bases, and 19 bases lay in between. The CDR3 loop reads CASRTGRGAREQYF. CDR3 DNA sequence: TGCGCCAGCAGGACCGGACGGGGGGCGAGAGAGCAGTACTTC.

This rearrangement joins TRBV7-6 to TRBJ2-7; 7 bases map to TRBD1. This CDR3 is 15 amino acids long. CDR1 SGHVS and CDR2 FNYEAQ come from the germline V gene. Unmatched junction bases numbered 3, after V lost 1 base and J lost 0 bases. DNA for the CDR3: TGTGCCAGCAGCTTAGAACAGGGGAGCTCCTACGAGCAGTACTTC. Its protein is CASSLEQGSSYEQYF.

As for this clone: This sample also contains other DNA sequences that code for the same CDR3. The CDR3 spells CASSTQGYNEKLFF. CDR3 in DNA: TGTGCCAGCAGTACCCAGGGTTATAATGAAAAACTGTTTTTT. The chain recombines TRBV27 with TRBJ1-4, with a tentative D call TRBD1 (5 bases). The germline CDR1 and CDR2 sequences are MNHEY and SMNVEV (reference sequence). The CDR3 contains 14 residues. Trimming stripped 5 bases from V and 4 bases from J, with 11 bases between.

The chain joins TRBV15 to TRBJ1-1, with D perhaps TRBD1 (6 bases). V was pared by 6 bases and J by 1 base, with 12 bases between. Germline V gene sequence: CDR1 LNHNV, CDR2 YYDKDF (reference sequence). The CDR3 sequence is 14 residues long. The chain's CDR3 is CATRDTGKNTEAFF. In DNA form, the CDR3 reads TGTGCCACCAGGGATACAGGGAAGAACACTGAAGCTTTCTTT.

Worth noting for this clone: Compared with germline, one end of the junction differs, possibly owing to a read error. The CDR3, as DNA: TGTGCTAGCACCAGTACAGGGGAAGATTATCAGCCCCAGCATTTT. Translating it yields CASTSTGEDYQPQHF. V is TRBV7-7 and J is TRBJ1-5, with 7 bases that match TRBD1. In germline, CDR1 is SSHAT, CDR2 FNYEAQ (reference sequence). The CDR3 totals 15 residues.

The rearrangement joins TRBV29-1 to TRBJ2-7, with TRBD1 matching over 7 bases. Germline V lookup: CDR1 SQVTM, CDR2 ANQGSEA. V lost 6 bases, J lost 4 bases, and 3 bases stayed unmatched. This CDR3 has 11 residues. CDR3 DNA sequence: TGCAGCGTGTCACAGGGGTACGAGCAGTACTTC. Protein: CSVSQGYEQYF.

The chain is built from TRBV7-3 and TRBJ2-5; 13 nucleotides line up with TRBD2. V lost 5 bases to trimming and J lost 3 bases; unmatched junction nucleotides: 9. The germline CDR1 and CDR2 sequences are SGHTA and FQGTGA. The CDR3 runs to 17 residues. CDR3 region: CASSPGLAGANEETQYF. The CDR3 nucleotides are TGTGCCAGCAGCCCTGGACTAGCGGGGGCAAACGAAGAGACCCAGTACTTC.

In its sample, this clone was seen once. V is TRBV20-1 and J is TRBJ2-2; no clear D gene. CDR3 size: 11 residues. Germline CDR1 reads DFQATT; CDR2 reads SNEGSKA (reference sequence). Trimming removed 6 bases at V and 4 bases at J, with 6 bases between. The CDR3, as DNA: TGCAGTGCCCCTCGCACCGGGGAGCTGTTTTTT. Translating gives CSAPRTGELFF.

This rearrangement joins TRBV7-2 to TRBJ1-1; D is perhaps TRBD1 (6 bases). CDR1 and CDR2 from the germline V gene are SGHTA and FQGNSA. The CDR3 length is 13 residues. Trimming left V 0 bases short and J 10 bases short, with 12 bases between. The chain's CDR3 is CASSLARGGGAFF. CDR3 nucleotides: TGTGCCAGCAGCTTAGCCAGGGGAGGGGGAGCTTTCTTT.

The CDR3 nucleotides are TGTGCCAGTAGTATGGTAGGGGGCTCGTACGAGCAGTACTTC. It yields the protein CASSMVGGSYEQYF. This sequence joins TRBV19 and TRBJ2-7, with 7 bases identical to TRBD1. The CDR3 has 14 amino acids. V lost 3 bases to trimming and J lost 4 bases; unmatched junction nucleotides: 6. Per the germline V gene, CDR1 is LNHDA and CDR2 is SQIVND (reference sequence).

The chain carries TRBV4-3 and TRBJ1-2, with a weak D call TRBD1 (6 bases). V shed 2 bases and J shed 7 bases, with 14 bases lying between them. Germline V gene sequence: CDR1 LGHNA, CDR2 YSLEER. The CDR3 totals 14 residues. The CDR3 DNA reads TGCGCCAGCAGCCAATCCCAGACAGGCGGTGGCTACACCTTC. This encodes CASSQSQTGGGYTF.

This clone was seen a single time. The chain carries TRBV28 and TRBJ2-1; the match to TRBD2 covers 10 bases. Germline values: CDR1 MDHEN, CDR2 SYDVKM. This CDR3 region has 15 residues. Trimming at V came to 7 bases and at J to 7 bases, leaving 10 bases not matched to a gene. The CDR3 is CASTSGRAGRNEQFF. Here the CDR3 DNA reads TGTGCCAGCACGAGCGGGAGGGCCGGAAGGAATGAGCAGTTCTTC.

The chain combines TRBV27 with TRBJ2-1; 7 positions match TRBD2. With V trimmed by 4 bases and J by 10 bases, 16 bases remained unmatched. This CDR3 spans 16 amino acids. Per the germline V gene, CDR1 is MNHEY and CDR2 is SMNVEV (reference sequence). CDR3 DNA sequence: TGTGCCAGCAGTTACGGTCAGCGGGGCACCATCGGGGAGCAGTTCTTC. Residues: CASSYGQRGTIGEQFF.

The chain joins TRBV6-5 to TRBJ2-7, with D perhaps matching TRBD1 (6 bases). The length of the CDR3 is 14 residues. CDR1 MNHEY and CDR2 SVGAGI come from the germline V gene. V lost 6 bases, J lost 5 bases, and 17 bases lay in between. CDR3 bases: TGTGCCAGCAGCGACCCGGCAGGGGACCACGAGCAGTACTTC. It specifies CASSDPAGDHEQYF.

This chain links TRBV28 with TRBJ1-5; D not resolved. The CDR3 length is 13 residues. The V gene's germline CDR1 is MDHEN and CDR2 SYDVKM. Trimming took off 6 bases at V and 10 bases at J, with 16 bases between the two ends. CDR3 in amino acids: CASSNIRYSPQHF. DNA of the CDR3: TGTGCCAGCAGCAACATAAGATATTCTCCCCAGCATTTT.

The chain is built from TRBV19 and TRBJ1-1, with 8 bases that match TRBD1. The CDR3 sequence is 16 residues long. J lost 6 bases, V lost 3 bases, and 12 bases had no gene match. Germline CDR1 and CDR2: LNHDA and SQIVND (reference sequence). The CDR3 is CASSMRQGAQRAEAFF. The CDR3 region has the DNA TGTGCCAGTAGTATGAGGCAGGGGGCGCAGAGGGCTGAAGCTTTCTTT.

In this sample, this clone turned up a few times. The chain recombines TRBV19 with TRBJ1-1, with D perhaps TRBD1 (6 bases). The V gene's germline CDR1 is LNHDA and CDR2 SQIVND (reference sequence). This CDR3 has 11 amino acids. V dropped 8 bases and J dropped 6 bases, with 10 bases sitting between them. The CDR3 loop reads CASRGGSEAFF. CDR3 in DNA: TGTGCCAGTCGGGGGGGCTCTGAAGCTTTCTTT.

This clone was seen more than once but under ten times. The V gene is TRBV4-3, the J gene TRBJ2-1, with 7 bases that match TRBD2. The CDR3 contains 16 residues. V lost 0 bases, J lost 4 bases, and 6 bases stayed unmatched. The germline V gene encodes CDR1 LGHNA and CDR2 YSLEER. The CDR3: CASSQDLADKYNEQFF. As DNA, the CDR3 is TGCGCCAGCAGCCAAGATCTAGCGGATAAATACAATGAGCAGTTCTTC.

The rearrangement joins TRBV11-3 to TRBJ2-1, with 8 bases that match TRBD2. Trimming took 3 bases from V and 1 from J; bases not matched to a gene: 8. Germline CDR1 reads SGHNT; CDR2 reads YENEEA. This CDR3 comprises 17 residues. This chain's CDR3 is CASSFEAGGGSYNEQFF. CDR3 bases: TGTGCCAGCAGCTTCGAGGCCGGGGGGGGGTCCTACAATGAGCAGTTCTTC.